The 29 T cell receptor beta chains in this list originate from one sample, sequenced in a study of immune evolution from preneoplasia to lung adenocarcinoma. Using immunoSEQ multiplex PCR, the repertoire was profiled, and TCRdb retains in-frame clones only, with some absent. The table has over 7,000 clones, around 82% seen once. Sequenced sample: FFPE adjacent normal lung tissue. The receptors come from a person between 65 and 79 years old with lung adenocarcinoma.

The chain joins TRBV28 to TRBJ2-5; a weak D match, TRBD2 (6 bases). Trimming took off 4 bases at V and 1 base at J, with 10 bases between the two ends. CDR3 length equals 14 residues. CDR1 MDHEN and CDR2 SYDVKM come from the germline V gene. CDR3: CASSYGDSQETQYF. The DNA for the CDR3 is TGTGCCAGCAGTTACGGGGACTCCCAAGAGACCCAGTACTTC.

This clone appeared a few times. This sequence joins TRBV28 and TRBJ2-1; unclear D gene. The CDR3 is 16 amino acids. Trimming cost V 5 bases and J 6 bases, with 20 bases left between them. Looked up from germline, CDR1 is MDHEN and CDR2 is SYDVKM. For the CDR3, the DNA is TGTGCCAGCAGTGGTGTGTATAAAGGTCAGACCAATGAGCAGTTCTTC. Amino acids: CASSGVYKGQTNEQFF.

The chain is built from TRBV6-5 and TRBJ1-1; the D gene is possibly TRBD1 (6 bases). V was cut by 5 bases and J by 5 bases, with 18 bases left in between. This CDR3 contains 15 residues. CDR1 MNHEY and CDR2 SVGAGI come from the germline V gene. The CDR3 here is CASSNTGISWTEAFF. CDR3 DNA: TGTGCCAGCAGTAATACAGGGATAAGTTGGACTGAAGCTTTCTTT.

The rearrangement uses TRBV30 and TRBJ1-3; no definite D call. The CDR3 runs 12 residues. Trimming removed 4 bases at V and 3 bases at J, with 7 bases between. The germline V gene has CDR1 GTSNPN and CDR2 SVGIG (reference sequence). CDR3 bases: TGTGCCTGGAAAGGAATTGGAAACACCATATATTTT. Its protein is CAWKGIGNTIYF.

This sequence joins TRBV29-1 and TRBJ1-2; D is possibly TRBD1 (5 bases). From germline, CDR1 is SQVTM and CDR2 ANQGSEA. The CDR3 length is 13 residues. The V end lost 3 bases, the J end lost 1 base, and 9 bases lay between the germline ends. In nucleotides, the CDR3 is TGCAGCGTTGAGGACACCGTTAACTATGGCTACACCTTC. Residues: CSVEDTVNYGYTF.

This chain uses TRBV15 with TRBJ1-6; D remains ambiguous. The germline V gene has CDR1 LNHNV and CDR2 YYDKDF (reference sequence). The V and J ends lost 1 base and 9 bases respectively, with 10 bases between them. This CDR3 has 14 residues. The CDR3 region is CATSRGDFGSPLHF. The CDR3 DNA reads TGTGCCACCAGCAGAGGGGATTTTGGTTCACCCCTCCACTTT.

This clone came up once. V and J are TRBV19 and TRBJ2-1; the D gene is possibly TRBD1 (6 bases). This CDR3 has 12 residues. Germline assignment: CDR1 LNHDA and CDR2 SQIVND (reference sequence). V dropped 8 bases and J dropped 6 bases, with 11 bases sitting between them. The CDR3 sequence is CASARDTNEQFF. The CDR3 region has the DNA TGTGCCAGTGCCCGGGACACCAATGAGCAGTTCTTC.

This chain uses TRBV6-4 with TRBJ2-1, with TRBD1 as a possible D gene (6 bases). This CDR3 is built from 13 residues. Germline loops: CDR1 MRHNA, CDR2 SNTAGT. The ends were cut back, 4 bases at V and 9 bases at J, with 13 bases in the middle. CDR3 protein: CASSVLLQGEQFF. The CDR3, as DNA: TGTGCCAGCAGTGTTCTCCTACAGGGTGAGCAGTTCTTC.

This sequence joins TRBV4-1 and TRBJ2-5; weak D call: TRBD1 (6 bases). The CDR3 loop spans 15 amino acids. V shed 1 base and J shed 5 bases, with 14 bases lying between them. Germline-derived CDR1 and CDR2 are MGHRA and YSYEKL. For the CDR3, the DNA is TGCGCCAGCAGCCAAGGGGACACCTCCGGGGAGACCCAGTACTTC. It encodes CASSQGDTSGETQYF.

The V gene is TRBV30, the J gene TRBJ1-6, with 8 bases aligning to TRBD1. The CDR3 covers 14 residues. Germline V gene data show CDR1 as GTSNPN and CDR2 as SVGIG (reference sequence). Trimming took 3 bases from V and 9 from J; bases not matched to a gene: 7. CDR3 bases: TGTGCCTGGAGCAGAGGGACAGGTATTTCACCCCTCCACTTT. It is translated as CAWSRGTGISPLHF.

The V and J genes are TRBV28 and TRBJ2-3, with 11 bases identical to TRBD2. With V trimmed by 6 bases and J by 4 bases, 6 bases remained unmatched. The germline gives CDR1 MDHEN, CDR2 SYDVKM. This CDR3 comprises 15 residues. The CDR3 spells CASSLYSGGADTQYF. DNA for the CDR3: TGTGCCAGCAGCCTTTATAGCGGGGGGGCAGATACGCAGTATTTT.

This rearrangement joins TRBV4-1 to TRBJ1-3; TRBD1 aligns across 7 bases. After removal of 3 bases from V and 1 base from J, the junction contained 0 bases not matched to a gene. The CDR3 totals 14 residues. Germline CDR1 is MGHRA and CDR2 is YSYEKL. The CDR3 loop is CASSQTGSGNTIYF. In nucleotides, the CDR3 is TGCGCCAGCAGCCAGACAGGGTCTGGAAACACCATATATTTT.

The V and J genes are TRBV11-3 and TRBJ2-1, with D tentatively TRBD1 (5 bases). With 5 bases removed from V and 4 bases from J, the gap between germline ends came to 9 bases. Per the germline V gene, CDR1 is SGHNT and CDR2 is YENEEA. This CDR3 has 13 amino acids. The CDR3 nucleotides are TGTGCCAGCAGCCCAGACAGTTACAATGAGCAGTTCTTC. Amino acid sequence: CASSPDSYNEQFF.

The V gene is TRBV10-3, the J gene TRBJ1-5; possible D gene TRBD1, 5 bases. Germline CDR1 and CDR2: ENHRY and SYGVKD. Trimming took off 0 bases at V and 7 bases at J, with 10 bases between the two ends. The CDR3 has 14 amino acids. DNA for the CDR3: TGTGCCATCAGTGAGTCGAGGGGCGGGCAGCCCCAGCATTTT. Protein sequence: CAISESRGGQPQHF.

The V call is TRBV7-9, the J call TRBJ2-7; D possibly corresponds to TRBD2 (5 bases). The CDR3 is made up of 12 amino acids. CDR1 and CDR2 from the germline V gene are SEHNR and FQNEAQ (reference sequence). The germline V and J ends were trimmed by 5 bases and 3 bases, with 8 bases remaining between them. Here the CDR3 reads CASSTGNYEQYF. The CDR3, as DNA: TGTGCCAGCAGCACCGGGAACTACGAGCAGTACTTC. The variable domain in full, with the rest retrieved from reference TRBV7-9 and TRBJ2-7, is DTGVSQNPRHKITKRGQNVTFRCDPISEHNRLYWYRQTLGQGPEFLTYFQNEAQLEKSRLLSDRFSAERPKGSFSTLEIQRTEQGDSAMYLCASSTGNYEQYFGPGTRLTVT.

This clone has just a few counts. V gene TRBV28 combines with J gene TRBJ1-3; D call uncertain. The V gene's germline CDR1 is MDHEN and CDR2 SYDVKM. The V end was cut by 4 bases, the J end by 6 bases, with 13 bases between. The CDR3 has 14 amino acids. The CDR3 sequence: CASSSPSSKNTIYF. In nucleotides, the CDR3 is TGTGCCAGCAGTTCCCCATCTTCGAAAAACACCATATATTTT.

This clone was seen a few times. The CDR3 is CASSHDGYGYTF. CDR3 DNA sequence: TGTGCCAGCAGCCACGATGGCTATGGCTACACCTTC. V and J are TRBV6-5 and TRBJ1-2; no clear D. Germline CDR1 reads MNHEY; CDR2 reads SVGAGI. Between the trimmed V and J ends, which lost 6 bases and 4 bases, there was a span of 9 bases. This CDR3 is 12 amino acids long.

V is TRBV27 and J is TRBJ1-2; TRBD1 matches at 8 bases. Germline V lookup: CDR1 MNHEY, CDR2 SMNVEV (reference sequence). With V trimmed by 6 bases and J by 0 bases, 6 bases remained unmatched. The CDR3 totals 15 residues. The CDR3 sequence is CASREPTGANYGYTF. As DNA, the CDR3 is TGTGCCAGCAGAGAACCGACAGGGGCTAACTATGGCTACACCTTC.

This clone was found a few times. The J gene is TRBJ2-5, the V gene TRBV29-1; no definite D call. The length of the CDR3 is 10 residues. Trimming shortened V by 7 bases and J by 5 bases, and 8 bases separated the two germline ends. The germline gives CDR1 SQVTM, CDR2 ANQGSEA. The CDR3 nucleotides are TGCAGCGGAGTGCGGGAGACCCAGTACTTC. It translates to CSGVRETQYF.

This chain joins TRBV18 and TRBJ1-5; D remains ambiguous. The ends were cut back, 5 bases at V and 3 bases at J, with 8 bases in the middle. Looked up from germline, CDR1 is KGHSH and CDR2 is LQKENI. The CDR3 loop spans 13 amino acids. The CDR3 is CASSEQDNQPQHF. CDR3 DNA sequence: TGTGCCAGCTCAGAGCAGGACAATCAGCCCCAGCATTTT. The whole variable domain, filled in from reference TRBV18 and TRBJ1-5, reads NAGVMQNPRHLVRRRGQEARLRCSPMKGHSHVYWYRQLPEEGLKFMVYLQKENIIDESGMPKERFSAEFPKEGPSILRIQQVVRGDSAAYFCASSEQDNQPQHFGDGTRLSIL.

J is TRBJ1-3 and V is TRBV5-4, with D unclear. This CDR3 contains 14 residues. V was clipped by 0 bases and J by 1 base, with 5 bases between them. Germline V gene lookup returns CDR1 SGHNT and CDR2 YYREEE (reference sequence). CDR3 sequence: CASSLEESGNTIYF. CDR3 nucleotides: TGTGCCAGCAGCTTGGAGGAGTCTGGAAACACCATATATTTT. The full variable domain, its missing parts supplied by reference TRBV5-4 and TRBJ1-3, is ETGVTQSPTHLIKTRGQQVTLRCSSQSGHNTVSWYQQALGQGPQFIFQYYREEENGRGNFPPRFSGLQFPNYSSELNVNALELDDSALYLCASSLEESGNTIYFGEGSWLTVV.

This clone was detected only a few times. V usage is TRBV5-1 and J usage is TRBJ2-7; D possibly corresponds to TRBD1 (5 bases). In germline, CDR1 is SGHRS, CDR2 YFSETQ. V was cut by 4 bases and J by 3 bases, with 14 bases left in between. The CDR3 is made up of 14 amino acids. CDR3 loop: CASSTGGAYYEQYF. CDR3 DNA: TGCGCCAGCAGCACTGGTGGGGCCTACTACGAGCAGTACTTC.

This clone was detected a few times. The chain recombines TRBV11-3 with TRBJ2-1; possible D gene TRBD2, 6 bases. The CDR3 is 14 amino acids. CDR1 is SGHNT, CDR2 YENEEA, per germline. The ends were cut back, 6 bases at V and 6 bases at J, with 15 bases in the middle. The CDR3 here is CASSLRLGGNEQFF. The CDR3 nucleotides are TGTGCCAGCAGTCTTCGACTAGGAGGCAATGAGCAGTTCTTC.

The chain carries TRBV7-8 and TRBJ2-5; TRBD1 is a possible D gene (6 bases). V lost 4 bases and J 5 bases, leaving 20 bases between the germline ends. The CDR3 consists of 16 residues. Looked up from germline, CDR1 is SGHVS and CDR2 is FQNEAQ. CDR3 DNA sequence: TGTGCCAGCAGCTCTGTCCTACAGGGAAGTGGGGAGACCCAGTACTTC. This gives the protein CASSSVLQGSGETQYF.

This rearrangement joins TRBV30 to TRBJ2-5; 12 bases map to TRBD2. V gave up 3 bases and J gave up 2 bases; unmatched junction bases: 19. CDR1 is GTSNPN and CDR2 is SVGIG in the germline V gene (reference sequence). The CDR3 loop spans 20 amino acids. CDR3 amino acids: CAWSLSKGTSGWILQETQYF. DNA of the CDR3: TGTGCCTGGAGCCTATCAAAAGGGACTAGCGGGTGGATCCTTCAAGAGACCCAGTACTTC. Using reference TRBV30 and TRBJ2-5 for the parts outside the CDR3, the full variable domain is SQTIHQWPATLVQPVGSPLSLECTVEGTSNPNLYWYRQAAGRGLQLLFYSVGIGQISSEVPQNLSASRPQDRQFILSSKKLLLSDSGFYLCAWSLSKGTSGWILQETQYFGPGTRLLVL.

The rearrangement links TRBV15 to TRBJ1-2; D remains unclear. V dropped 0 bases and J dropped 0 bases, with 8 bases sitting between them. CDR3 length: 15 amino acids. Per germline, CDR1 LNHNV and CDR2 YYDKDF (reference sequence). CDR3 in DNA: TGTGCCACCAGCAGAGATCGCTTAGCTAACTATGGCTACACCTTC. The encoded protein is CATSRDRLANYGYTF. Full variable domain (outside the CDR3, taken from reference TRBV15 and TRBJ1-2): DAMVIQNPRYQVTQFGKPVTLSCSQTLNHNVMYWYQQKSSQAPKLLFHYYDKDFNNEADTPDNFQSRRPNTSFCFLDIRSPGLGDTAMYLCATSRDRLANYGYTFGSGTRLTVV.

This clone occurred a few times. V is TRBV12-5 and J is TRBJ2-5; D ambiguous. Germline V gene lookup returns CDR1 LGHNT and CDR2 FRNRAP. Trimming cost V 2 bases and J 4 bases, with 14 bases left between them. The CDR3 totals 15 residues. CDR3 in DNA: TGTGCTAGTGGTTTGTCGCAACCCGGGCTAGAGACCCAGTACTTC. Encoded protein: CASGLSQPGLETQYF.

The V and J genes are TRBV2 and TRBJ1-1; D may be TRBD1 (5 bases). The germline V and J ends were trimmed by 7 bases and 7 bases, with 10 bases remaining between them. Germline lookup yields CDR1 SNHLY and CDR2 FYNNEI. There are 11 residues in the CDR3. CDR3 bases: TGTGCCAGCAAATCACAGGTTGAAGCTTTCTTT. Translation gives CASKSQVEAFF.

This sequence joins TRBV11-2 and TRBJ1-1, with a weak D call TRBD1 (5 bases). Trimming took 1 base from V and 0 from J, leaving 12 bases between them. CDR3 length: 16 amino acids. Germline lookup yields CDR1 SGHAT and CDR2 FQNNGV. The DNA of the CDR3 is TGTGCCAGCAGCTTAGTGCCAGGGCGGGTGAACACTGAAGCTTTCTTT. This encodes CASSLVPGRVNTEAFF.